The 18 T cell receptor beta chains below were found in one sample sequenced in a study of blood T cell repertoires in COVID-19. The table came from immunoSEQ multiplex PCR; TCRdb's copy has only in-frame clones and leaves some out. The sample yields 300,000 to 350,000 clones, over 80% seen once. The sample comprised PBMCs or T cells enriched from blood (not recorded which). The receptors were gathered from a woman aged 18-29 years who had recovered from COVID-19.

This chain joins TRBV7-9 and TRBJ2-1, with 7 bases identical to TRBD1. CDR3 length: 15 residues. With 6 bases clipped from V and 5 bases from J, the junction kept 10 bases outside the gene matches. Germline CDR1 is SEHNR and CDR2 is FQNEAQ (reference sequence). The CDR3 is CASRSPGGADNEQFF. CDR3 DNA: TGTGCCAGCAGATCCCCAGGGGGAGCAGACAATGAGCAGTTCTTC.

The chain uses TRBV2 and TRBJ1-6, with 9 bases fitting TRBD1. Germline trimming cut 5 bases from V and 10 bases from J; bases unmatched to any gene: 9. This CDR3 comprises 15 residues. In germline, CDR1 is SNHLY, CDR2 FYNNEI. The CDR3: CASSQTGTGISPLHF. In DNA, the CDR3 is TGTGCCAGCAGTCAAACCGGGACAGGGATCTCACCCCTCCACTTT.

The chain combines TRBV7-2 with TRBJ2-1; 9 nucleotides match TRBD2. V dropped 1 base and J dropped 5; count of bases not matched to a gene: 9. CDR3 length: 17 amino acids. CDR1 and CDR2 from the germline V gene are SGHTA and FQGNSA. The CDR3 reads CASSLVSSGGPHNEQFF. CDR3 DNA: TGTGCCAGCAGCTTAGTTTCGAGCGGGGGGCCCCACAATGAGCAGTTCTTC.

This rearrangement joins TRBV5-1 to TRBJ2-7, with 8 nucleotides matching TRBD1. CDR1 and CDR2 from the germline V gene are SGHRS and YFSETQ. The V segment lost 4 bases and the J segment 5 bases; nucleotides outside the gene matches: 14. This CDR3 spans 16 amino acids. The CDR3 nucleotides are TGCGCCAGCAGCCGAGGCGCCCAGACAGGGGCGGACGAGCAGTACTTC. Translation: CASSRGAQTGADEQYF. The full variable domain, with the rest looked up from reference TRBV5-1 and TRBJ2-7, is KAGVTQTPRYLIKTRGQQVTLSCSPISGHRSVSWYQQTPGQGLQFLFEYFSETQRNKGNFPGRFSGRQFSNSRSEMNVSTLELGDSALYLCASSRGAQTGADEQYFGPGTRLTVT.

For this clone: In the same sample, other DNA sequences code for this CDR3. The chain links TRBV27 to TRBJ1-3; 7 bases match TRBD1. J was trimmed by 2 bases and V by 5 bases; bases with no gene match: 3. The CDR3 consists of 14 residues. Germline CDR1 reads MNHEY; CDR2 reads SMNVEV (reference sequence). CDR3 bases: TGTGCCAGCAGTCCGGGGACAGCTGGAAACACCATATATTTT. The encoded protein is CASSPGTAGNTIYF.

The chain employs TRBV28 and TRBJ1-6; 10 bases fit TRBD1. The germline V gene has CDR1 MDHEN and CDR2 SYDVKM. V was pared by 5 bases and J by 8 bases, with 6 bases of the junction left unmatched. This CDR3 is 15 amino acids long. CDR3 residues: CASSAWTGGYSPLHF. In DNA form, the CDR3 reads TGTGCCAGCAGTGCTTGGACAGGGGGATATTCACCCCTCCACTTT.

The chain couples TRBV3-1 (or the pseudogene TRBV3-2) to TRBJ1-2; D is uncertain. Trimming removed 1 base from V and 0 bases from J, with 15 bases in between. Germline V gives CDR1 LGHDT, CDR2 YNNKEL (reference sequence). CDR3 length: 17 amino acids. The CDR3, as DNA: TGTGCCAGCAGCCAAGGGATCCGAGAACTAGCTAACTATGGCTACACCTTC. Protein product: CASSQGIRELANYGYTF.

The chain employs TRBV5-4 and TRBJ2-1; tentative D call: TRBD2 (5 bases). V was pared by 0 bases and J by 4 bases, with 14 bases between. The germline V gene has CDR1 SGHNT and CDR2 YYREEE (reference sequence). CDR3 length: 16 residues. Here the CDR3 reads CASSLDSAASYNEQFF. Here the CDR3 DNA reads TGTGCCAGCAGCTTGGATAGCGCAGCGTCATACAATGAGCAGTTCTTC.

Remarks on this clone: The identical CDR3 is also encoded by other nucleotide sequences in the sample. The CDR3, as DNA: TGCGCCAGCAGCCAAGATCGCGGGGGAAACACTGAAGCTTTCTTT. Its protein is CASSQDRGGNTEAFF. This chain uses TRBV4-3 with TRBJ1-1, with a weak D call TRBD1 (5 bases). Germline CDR1 is LGHNA and CDR2 is YSLEER. Trimming cost V 0 bases and J 2 bases, with 10 bases left between them. The CDR3 consists of 15 residues.

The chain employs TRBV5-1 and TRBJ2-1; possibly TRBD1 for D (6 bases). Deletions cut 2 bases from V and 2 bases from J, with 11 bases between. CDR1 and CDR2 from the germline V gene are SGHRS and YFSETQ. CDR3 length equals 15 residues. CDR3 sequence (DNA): TGCGCCAGCAGCTTACAGGGTCTCACCTACAATGAGCAGTTCTTC. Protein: CASSLQGLTYNEQFF.

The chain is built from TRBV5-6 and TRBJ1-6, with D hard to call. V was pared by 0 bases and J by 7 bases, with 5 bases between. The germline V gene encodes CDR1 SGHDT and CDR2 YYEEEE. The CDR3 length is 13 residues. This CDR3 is CASSLERNSPLHF. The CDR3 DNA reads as TGTGCCAGCAGCTTGGAGAGGAATTCACCCCTCCACTTT.

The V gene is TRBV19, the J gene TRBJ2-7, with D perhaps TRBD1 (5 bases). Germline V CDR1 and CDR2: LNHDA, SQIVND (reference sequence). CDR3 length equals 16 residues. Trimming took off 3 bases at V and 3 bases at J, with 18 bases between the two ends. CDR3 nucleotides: TGTGCCAGTAGTATTTACCCCCCGGCTAGGGGCTACGAGCAGTACTTC. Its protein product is CASSIYPPARGYEQYF.

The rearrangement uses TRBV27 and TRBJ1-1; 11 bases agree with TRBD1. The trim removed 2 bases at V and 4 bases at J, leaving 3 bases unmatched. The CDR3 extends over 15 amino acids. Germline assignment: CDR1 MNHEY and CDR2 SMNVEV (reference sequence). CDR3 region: CASSLTGQGATEAFF. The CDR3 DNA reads TGTGCCAGCAGTTTAACCGGACAGGGGGCCACTGAAGCTTTCTTT.

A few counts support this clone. The CDR3 protein is CASSLDGGELFF. As DNA, the CDR3 is TGTGCCAGCAGCTTAGACGGTGGGGAGCTGTTTTTT. The chain has TRBV7-6 and TRBJ2-2; D not certain. This CDR3 is 12 amino acids long. With 1 base removed from V and 8 bases from J, the gap between germline ends came to 5 bases. Per the germline V gene, CDR1 is SGHVS and CDR2 is FNYEAQ.

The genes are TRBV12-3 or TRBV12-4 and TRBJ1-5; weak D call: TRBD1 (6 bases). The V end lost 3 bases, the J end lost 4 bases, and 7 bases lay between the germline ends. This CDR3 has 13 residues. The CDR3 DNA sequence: TGTGCCAGCAGTTTCGACAGGAATCAGCCCCAGCATTTT. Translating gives CASSFDRNQPQHF.

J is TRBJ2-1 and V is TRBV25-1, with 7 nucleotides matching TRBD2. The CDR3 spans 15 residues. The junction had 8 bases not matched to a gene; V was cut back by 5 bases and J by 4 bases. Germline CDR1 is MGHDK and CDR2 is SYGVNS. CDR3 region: CASSSLAALYNEQFF. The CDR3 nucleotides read TGTGCCAGCAGTTCTCTAGCGGCCCTTTACAATGAGCAGTTCTTC. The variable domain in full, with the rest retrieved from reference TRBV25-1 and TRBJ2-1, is EADIYQTPRYLVIGTGKKITLECSQTMGHDKMYWYQQDPGMELHLIHYSYGVNSTEKGDLSSESTVSRIRTEHFPLTLESARPSHTSQYLCASSSLAALYNEQFFGPGTRLTVL.

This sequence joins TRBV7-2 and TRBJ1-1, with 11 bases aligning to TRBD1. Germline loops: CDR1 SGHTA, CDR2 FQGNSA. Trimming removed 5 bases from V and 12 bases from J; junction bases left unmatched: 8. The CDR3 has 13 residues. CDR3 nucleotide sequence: TGTGCCAGCAGCGTTTGGGGACAGGGGGTAACTTTCTTT. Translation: CASSVWGQGVTFF.

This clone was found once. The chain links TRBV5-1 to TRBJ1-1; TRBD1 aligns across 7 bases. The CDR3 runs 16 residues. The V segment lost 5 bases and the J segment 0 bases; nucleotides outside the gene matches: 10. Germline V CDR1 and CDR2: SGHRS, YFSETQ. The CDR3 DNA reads TGCGCCAGCAGATCAGGGGGTCCGGGATTGAACACTGAAGCTTTCTTT. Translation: CASRSGGPGLNTEAFF. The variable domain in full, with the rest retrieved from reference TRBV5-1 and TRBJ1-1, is KAGVTQTPRYLIKTRGQQVTLSCSPISGHRSVSWYQQTPGQGLQFLFEYFSETQRNKGNFPGRFSGRQFSNSRSEMNVSTLELGDSALYLCASRSGGPGLNTEAFFGQGTRLTVV.